This T cell receptor (beta chain) is from a study of identical twins. One entry per CDR3 protein, called by TCRdb with MiXCR from the 5' RACE reads. The sample contains hundreds of thousands of distinct CDR3 sequences, 15% to 20% of which appear only once. Points from the study as a whole: The analysis was cross-sectional rather than longitudinal within donors.

This clonotype was detected a few times. Its antigen is not identified. The same data also went into a second study, on T cells expressing NK-cell markers. That work contributes: Seven sequenced donors out of eight were HCMV-seropositive, one seronegative.

Sequenced: PBMCs. The clonotype originates from a woman aged 18-29 years in good health.

This chain's CDR3 is CSARDGGGGPYNEQFF. CDR3 nucleotide sequence: TGCAGTGCTAGAGATGGGGGCGGGGGACCCTACAATGAGCAGTTCTTC. This chain joins TRBV20-1 and TRBJ2-1; perhaps TRBD2 as D (7 bases). The germline V and J ends were trimmed by 0 bases and 2 bases, with 14 bases remaining between them. Per germline, CDR1 DFQATT and CDR2 SNEGSKA (reference sequence). The CDR3 has 16 residues.